The following is a T cell receptor (beta chain) sequence with its context. This receptor's antigen is unknown. No much larger clone exists at a distance of one base, and base qualities are not known. The data were taken from a study of regulatory T cells in long-lasting Graves disease (dated by TCRdb to about 2021). Background for the entire study: Persistent Graves' disease was defined as antithyroid drug treatment for over 5 years with persistently positive TSH receptor autoantibodies. This study used TCR sequencing and RNA sequencing of peripheral blood to compare persistent Graves' disease patients against newly diagnosed Graves' disease patients. The study was conducted in China and was registered as a clinical trial. A total of approximately 35 samples were covered by TCR sequencing, comprising approximately 13 persistent and 20 newly diagnosed Graves' disease patients. Persistent Graves' disease patients in the clinical cohort had taken antithyroid drugs for roughly 10 years on average.

Receptors were amplified or captured by multiplex PCR. Sequencing relied on an Illumina HiSeq 4000. CDR3 regions were amplified by Arm-PCR with iRepertoire HTBI primers to construct TCR beta libraries. Gel purification was performed on PCR products prior to sequencing. The study's own analysis went as follows. Gene usage analysis of CDR3 amino acid clonotypes used the 62 TRBV and around 13 TRBJ segments found across samples. Filtered high-quality paired reads were merged into contigs using COPE and FqMerger. Contigs were aligned with BLAST to IMGT TRBV, TRBD and TRBJ reference genes, and CDR3 was defined per IMGT. Clonotypes above 0.1% frequency were classified as highly expanded clones. Shannon entropy served as the measure of repertoire diversity, while the Gini coefficient captured V-J evenness. Clonotypes shared by more than one individual were considered public. TCRdb cleaned the public reads at Q25 with fastp, built clones with MiXCR and kept in-frame beta chains. All rows with the same CDR3 protein become a single entry with the most common DNA and genes. What appears here as the V and J calls and clone size reflects TCRdb's work, not the paper's. The sample profile shows a few hundred thousand distinct CDR3 sequences; around a fifth of them were found once. The top ten hold roughly 13% of the sample.

Paper-wide results and their limitations: Peripheral blood alone was examined, since thyroid tissue, which constituted the primary lesion, could not be accessed. Persistent Graves' disease patients showed lower TCR Shannon entropy and fewer highly expanded clones than newly diagnosed patients, suggesting clonal expansion. Sequencing and analysis were restricted to the TCR beta chain. Patients with persistent disease shared more public clonotypes (approximately 2,500) than newly diagnosed patients did (approximately 970). The authors noted that the small sample size was a limitation that may lower accuracy.

Read against the paper, the sample's time point label means: persistent/refractory GD, antithyroid drugs over 5 years with positive TRAb. For both TCR sequencing and RNA sequencing, RNA was extracted from PBMCs using TRIzol. The diagnosis of Graves' disease followed American Thyroid Association guidelines. Patients were recruited from an endocrinology department in Xi'an, China. Each patient gave about 9.1 milliliters of peripheral blood, collected in an EDTA anticoagulant tube. Ficoll Paque Plus density gradient separation was used to isolate PBMCs, and no additional T cell sorting was done. An Agilent 2100 Bioanalyzer and agarose gel were used to check RNA quality, and a NanoDrop 2000 was used to measure RNA concentration. The sequenced sample was peripheral blood mononuclear cells (PBMCs), obtained when the disease was refractory, from a patient treated with antithyroid drugs. The source is a female donor with Graves disease.

The nucleotides are TGTGCCAGCAGTTTATGGGGGGGGGCAGGGGGCGACGAGCAGTACTTC. The resulting protein is CASSLWGGAGGDEQYF. The V and J genes are TRBV28 and TRBJ2-7; a tentative D match to TRBD1 spans 8 bases. V was cut back by 0 bases and J by 5 bases, leaving a gap of 17 bases between them. The CDR3 sequence holds 16 residues, the cysteine and phenylalanine included. Only CDR3 DNA remains: 48 bases, in frame from the first base. From a lookup of the germline V gene, CDR1 and CDR2 are MDHEN and SYDVKM.